The source of this T cell receptor beta chain is a study of cytomegalovirus exposure and HLA in healthy donors. Background on the study: Counted in an early data release were approximately 85 million unique TCRs from HLA-typed donors.

Primers for the PCR totalled 60 Vbeta and 13 Jbeta. Authors' analysis steps: In a later analysis, roughly 86 million unique TCR beta chains included roughly 11 million shared by two or more donors. Using immunoSEQ multiplex PCR, the repertoire was profiled, and TCRdb retains in-frame clones only, with some absent. The V and J calls and clone size are taken from that table; D and trimming were inferred from the DNA. The specimen's table records around 120,000 clones. CDR3 length: 16 residues. Germline CDR1 is KGHSH and CDR2 is LQKENI. Losses at the gene ends were 1 base for V and 0 bases for J; bases not matched to a gene: 3.

The clonotype was recovered from a young man in good health and CMV-seronegative. The chain is built from TRBV18 and TRBJ2-3; 8 positions agree with TRBD1. Sequenced: PBMCs. The CDR3 protein is CASSPLGTGSTDTQYF. The CDR3, as DNA: TGTGCCAGCTCACCACTCGGGACAGGCAGCACAGATACGCAGTATTTT.